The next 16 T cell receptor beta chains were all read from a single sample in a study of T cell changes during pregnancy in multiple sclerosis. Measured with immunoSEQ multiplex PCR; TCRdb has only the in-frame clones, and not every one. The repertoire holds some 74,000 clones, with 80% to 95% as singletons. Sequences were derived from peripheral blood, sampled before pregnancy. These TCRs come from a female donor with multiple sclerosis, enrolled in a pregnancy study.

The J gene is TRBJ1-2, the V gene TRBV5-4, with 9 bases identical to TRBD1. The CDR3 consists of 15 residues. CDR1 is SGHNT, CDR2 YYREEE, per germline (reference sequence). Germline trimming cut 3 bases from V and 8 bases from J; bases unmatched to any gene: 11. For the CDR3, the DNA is TGTGCCAGCAGCTCGGAAAACAGGGGGCTGGGAGGCTACACCTTC. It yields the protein CASSSENRGLGGYTF.

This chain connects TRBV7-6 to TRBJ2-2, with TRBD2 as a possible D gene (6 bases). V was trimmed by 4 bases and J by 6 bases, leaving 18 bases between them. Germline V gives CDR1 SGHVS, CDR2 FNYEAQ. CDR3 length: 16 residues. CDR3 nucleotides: TGTGCCAGCAGCTCCGGCGGCGGAGGGTTGGCCGGGGAGCTGTTTTTT. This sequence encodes CASSSGGGGLAGELFF.

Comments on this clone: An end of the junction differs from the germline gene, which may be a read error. CDR3 amino acids: CASSLSLAHTDTQYF. The CDR3 DNA sequence: TGTGCTAGCAGCTTAAGTCTAGCGCATACAGATACGCAGTATTTT. The chain employs TRBV7-7 and TRBJ2-3, with a tentative D call TRBD2 (6 bases). Looked up from germline, CDR1 is SSHAT and CDR2 is FNYEAQ (reference sequence). This CDR3 has 15 amino acids. Full variable domain (rest looked up from reference TRBV7-7 and TRBJ2-3): GAGVSQSPRYKVTKRGQDVTLRCDPISSHATLYWYQQALGQGPEFLTYFNYEAQPDKSGLPSDRFSAERPEGSISTLTIQRTEQRDSAMYRCASSLSLAHTDTQYFGPGTRLTVL.

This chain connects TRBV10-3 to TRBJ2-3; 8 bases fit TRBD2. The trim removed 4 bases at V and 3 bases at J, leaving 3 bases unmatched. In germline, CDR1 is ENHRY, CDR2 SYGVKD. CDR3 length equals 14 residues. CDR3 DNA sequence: TGTGCCATCAGTGCGGGAGGGCCAACAGATACGCAGTATTTT. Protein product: CAISAGGPTDTQYF.

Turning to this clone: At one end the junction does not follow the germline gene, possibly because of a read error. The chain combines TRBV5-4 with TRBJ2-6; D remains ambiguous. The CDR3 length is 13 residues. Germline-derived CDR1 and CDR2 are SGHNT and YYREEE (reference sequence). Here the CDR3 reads CAGRRSGANVLTF. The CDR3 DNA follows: TGTGCCGGCAGGCGCTCTGGGGCCAACGTCCTGACTTTC.

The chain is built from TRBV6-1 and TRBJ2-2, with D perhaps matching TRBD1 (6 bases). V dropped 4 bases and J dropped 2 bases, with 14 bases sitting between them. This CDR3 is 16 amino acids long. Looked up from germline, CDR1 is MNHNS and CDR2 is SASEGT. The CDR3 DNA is TGTGCCAGCAGTGCCAACCCCGGGACAAACACCGGGGAGCTGTTTTTT. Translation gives CASSANPGTNTGELFF.

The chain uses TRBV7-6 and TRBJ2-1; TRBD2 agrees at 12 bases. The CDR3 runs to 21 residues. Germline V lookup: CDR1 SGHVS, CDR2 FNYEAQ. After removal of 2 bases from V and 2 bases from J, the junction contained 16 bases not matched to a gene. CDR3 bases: TGTGCCAGCAGCTTAACCCCACCAACCTCACTAGCGGGAGGCCCCTACAATGAGCAGTTCTTC. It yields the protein CASSLTPPTSLAGGPYNEQFF. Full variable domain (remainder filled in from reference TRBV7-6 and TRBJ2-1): GAGVSQSPRYKVTKRGQDVALRCDPISGHVSLYWYRQALGQGPEFLTYFNYEAQQDKSGLPNDRFSAERPEGSISTLTIQRTEQRDSAMYRCASSLTPPTSLAGGPYNEQFFGPGTRLTVL.

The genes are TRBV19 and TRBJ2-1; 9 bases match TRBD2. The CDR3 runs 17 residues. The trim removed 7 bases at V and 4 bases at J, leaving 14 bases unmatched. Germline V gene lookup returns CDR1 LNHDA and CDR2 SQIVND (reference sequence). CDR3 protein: CASTPLVAGVGYNEQFF. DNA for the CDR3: TGTGCCAGTACCCCCTTGGTAGCGGGAGTAGGGTACAATGAGCAGTTCTTC.

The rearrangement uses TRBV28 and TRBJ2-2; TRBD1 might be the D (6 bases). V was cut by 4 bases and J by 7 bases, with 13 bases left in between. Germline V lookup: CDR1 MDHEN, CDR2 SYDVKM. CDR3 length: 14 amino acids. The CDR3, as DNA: TGTGCCAGCAGTTGGTCTGGGACATACGGGGAGCTGTTTTTT. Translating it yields CASSWSGTYGELFF.

The CDR3: CASSPPRSGGSGNEQFF. The CDR3 DNA is TGTGCCAGCAGCCCACCCAGATCGGGAGGGAGTGGGAATGAGCAGTTCTTC. The rearrangement joins TRBV5-4 to TRBJ2-1, with TRBD2 identical over 8 bases. V shed 4 bases, J shed 7 bases, and the junction held 16 bases outside the gene matches. CDR1 and CDR2 from the germline V gene are SGHNT and YYREEE (reference sequence). CDR3 length equals 17 residues.

The CDR3: CASRDRSSYEQYF. The CDR3 bases are TGTGCCAGCCGGGACAGAAGCTCCTACGAGCAGTACTTC. The chain links TRBV5-4 to TRBJ2-7; TRBD1 agrees at 7 bases. The CDR3 is 13 residues long. V lost 7 bases and J lost 0; bases outside the gene matches: 4. Looked up from germline, CDR1 is SGHNT and CDR2 is YYREEE (reference sequence).

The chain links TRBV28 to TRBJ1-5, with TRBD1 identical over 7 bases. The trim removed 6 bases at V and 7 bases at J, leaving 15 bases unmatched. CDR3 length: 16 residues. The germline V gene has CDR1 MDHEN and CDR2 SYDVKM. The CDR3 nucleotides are TGTGCCAGCAGCTTGCCTATGACAGGGAGTAGGCAGCCCCAGCATTTT. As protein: CASSLPMTGSRQPQHF.

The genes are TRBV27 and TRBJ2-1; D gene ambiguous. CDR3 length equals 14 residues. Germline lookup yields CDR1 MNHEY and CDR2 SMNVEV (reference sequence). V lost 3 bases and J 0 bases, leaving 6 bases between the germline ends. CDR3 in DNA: TGTGCCAGCAGTTTTAGCAGCTCCTACAATGAGCAGTTCTTC. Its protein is CASSFSSSYNEQFF.

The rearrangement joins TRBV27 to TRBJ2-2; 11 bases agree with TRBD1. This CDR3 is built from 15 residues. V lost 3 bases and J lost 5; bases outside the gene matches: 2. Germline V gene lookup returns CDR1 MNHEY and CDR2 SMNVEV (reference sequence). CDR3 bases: TGTGCCAGCAGTTTCGGGACAGGGGGAACCGGGGAGCTGTTTTTT. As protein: CASSFGTGGTGELFF.

CDR3 sequence reads: CASSPRTSGYNEQFF. The CDR3 coding sequence is TGTGCCAGCAGCCCCCGGACTAGCGGGTACAATGAGCAGTTCTTC. The chain uses TRBV9 and TRBJ2-1, with 11 bases aligning to TRBD2. CDR3 length: 15 residues. CDR1 and CDR2 (germline): SGDLS, YYNGEE. V was pared by 4 bases and J by 4 bases, with 4 bases of the junction left unmatched.

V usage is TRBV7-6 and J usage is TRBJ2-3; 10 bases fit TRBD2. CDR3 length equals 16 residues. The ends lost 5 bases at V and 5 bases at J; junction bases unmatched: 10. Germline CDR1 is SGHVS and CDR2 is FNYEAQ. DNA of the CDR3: TGTGCCAGCAGCCCGCGAGCGGGAGGGCCGGTAGATACGCAGTATTTT. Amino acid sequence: CASSPRAGGPVDTQYF.